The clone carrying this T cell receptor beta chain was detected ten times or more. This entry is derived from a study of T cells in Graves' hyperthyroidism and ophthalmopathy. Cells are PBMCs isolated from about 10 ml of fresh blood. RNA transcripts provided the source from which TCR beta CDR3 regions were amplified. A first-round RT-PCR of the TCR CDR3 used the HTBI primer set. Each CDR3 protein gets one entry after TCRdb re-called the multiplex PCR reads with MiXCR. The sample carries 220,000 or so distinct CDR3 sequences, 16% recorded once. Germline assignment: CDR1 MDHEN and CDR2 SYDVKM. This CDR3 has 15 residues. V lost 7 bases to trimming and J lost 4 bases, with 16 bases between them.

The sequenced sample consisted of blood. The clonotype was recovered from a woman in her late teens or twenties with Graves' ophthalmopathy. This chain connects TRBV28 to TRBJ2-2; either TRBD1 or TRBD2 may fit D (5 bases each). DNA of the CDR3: TGTGCCAGCACCTGGGCAGGGACCATCACCGGGGAGCTGTTTTTT. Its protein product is CASTWAGTITGELFF.